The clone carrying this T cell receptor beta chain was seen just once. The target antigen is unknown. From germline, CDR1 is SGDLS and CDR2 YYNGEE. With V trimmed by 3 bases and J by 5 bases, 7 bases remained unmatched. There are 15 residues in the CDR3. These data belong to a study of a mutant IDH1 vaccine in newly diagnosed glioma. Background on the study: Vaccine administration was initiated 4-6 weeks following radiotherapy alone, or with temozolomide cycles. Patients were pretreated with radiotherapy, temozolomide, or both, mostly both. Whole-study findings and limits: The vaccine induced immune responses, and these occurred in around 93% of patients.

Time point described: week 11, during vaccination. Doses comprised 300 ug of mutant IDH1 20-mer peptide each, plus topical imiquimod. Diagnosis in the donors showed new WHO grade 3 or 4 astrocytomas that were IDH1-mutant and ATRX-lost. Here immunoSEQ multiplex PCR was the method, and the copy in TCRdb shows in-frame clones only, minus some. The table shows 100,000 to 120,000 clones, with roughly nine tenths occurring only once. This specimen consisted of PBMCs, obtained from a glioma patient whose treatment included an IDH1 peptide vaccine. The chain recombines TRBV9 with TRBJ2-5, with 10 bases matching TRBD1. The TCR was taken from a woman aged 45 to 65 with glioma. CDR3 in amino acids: CASSARQGAGETQYF. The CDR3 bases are TGTGCCAGCAGCGCCCGACAGGGGGCGGGGGAGACCCAGTACTTC.